These 31 T cell receptor beta chains originate from one sample sequenced in a study of tumor-infiltrating lymphocytes in localized non-small cell lung cancer. The data were produced by immunoSEQ multiplex PCR, yet TCRdb's version contains in-frame clones alone and is incomplete. The data hold roughly 15,000 clones, with roughly 69% observed a single time. The specimen sequenced was lung tumor tissue. The receptors come from a human donor with non-small cell lung cancer.

V gene TRBV7-2 combines with J gene TRBJ1-4; maybe TRBD1 (5 bases). Trimming removed 1 base at V and 7 bases at J, with 13 bases between. The CDR3 runs to 15 residues. The germline V gene encodes CDR1 SGHTA and CDR2 FQGNSA. This chain's CDR3 is CASSLDPGRGEKLFF. The CDR3 region has the DNA TGTGCCAGCAGCTTAGATCCAGGGAGGGGTGAAAAACTGTTTTTT.

V gene TRBV19 combines with J gene TRBJ2-2; the D gene is possibly TRBD2 (6 bases). The V end lost 7 bases, the J end lost 3 bases, and 12 bases lay between the germline ends. Germline CDR1 reads LNHDA; CDR2 reads SQIVND (reference sequence). The CDR3 runs to 14 residues. As DNA, the CDR3 is TGTGCCAGTAATACGGGACTGGACACCGGGGAGCTGTTTTTT. This gives the protein CASNTGLDTGELFF.

This clone was observed a single time. The chain carries TRBV27 and TRBJ1-2, with TRBD1 identical over 10 bases. Germline V gene sequence: CDR1 MNHEY, CDR2 SMNVEV (reference sequence). The trim removed 6 bases at V and 8 bases at J, leaving 9 bases unmatched. The CDR3 covers 14 residues. This chain's CDR3 is CASSRDRGLGGYTF. The DNA for the CDR3 is TGTGCCAGCAGCCGGGACAGGGGATTGGGAGGCTACACCTTC.

This chain links TRBV5-4 with TRBJ2-2, with 10 nucleotides matching TRBD2. Unmatched junction bases numbered 5, after V lost 4 bases and J lost 2 bases. CDR1 and CDR2 (germline): SGHNT, YYREEE (reference sequence). The CDR3 is made up of 16 amino acids. Written as DNA, the CDR3 is TGTGCCAGCAGCCAACTAGCGGGGACCAACACCGGGGAGCTGTTTTTT. It translates to CASSQLAGTNTGELFF.

By share, this clone counts as large. The chain combines TRBV28 with TRBJ2-7; no clear D gene. This CDR3 region has 15 residues. Trimming took 5 bases from V and 3 from J, leaving 17 bases between them. CDR1 and CDR2 (germline): MDHEN, SYDVKM. Here the CDR3 DNA reads TGTGCCAGCAGTCCCATTGGTAGTAAACACTACGAGCAGTACTTC. Protein product: CASSPIGSKHYEQYF.

V gene TRBV18 combines with J gene TRBJ1-5; 11 positions match TRBD1. The V gene's germline CDR1 is KGHSH and CDR2 LQKENI. The V and J ends lost 1 base and 9 bases, in that order; junction bases with no gene match: 11. The CDR3 loop spans 17 amino acids. CDR3 sequence reads: CASSPLPGTGGALPQHF. CDR3 in DNA: TGTGCCAGCTCACCACTACCTGGGACAGGGGGTGCTTTGCCCCAGCATTTT.

This chain links TRBV6-5 with TRBJ1-5, with 8 positions matching TRBD1. V shed 5 bases, J shed 4 bases, and the junction held 4 bases outside the gene matches. This CDR3 is built from 14 residues. Germline loops: CDR1 MNHEY, CDR2 SVGAGI. The chain's CDR3 is CASSPDRANQPQHF. The CDR3 DNA reads TGTGCCAGCAGTCCGGACAGGGCGAATCAGCCCCAGCATTTT.

This clone turned up a few times. The rearrangement uses TRBV9 and TRBJ2-7; D remains unclear. V lost 3 bases, J lost 0 bases, and 13 bases lay in between. The length of the CDR3 is 15 residues. Germline CDR1 SGDLS, CDR2 YYNGEE. The chain's CDR3 is CASSALDSDSYEQYF. CDR3 coding DNA: TGTGCCAGCAGCGCCCTCGACTCCGACTCCTACGAGCAGTACTTC.

The chain combines TRBV29-1 with TRBJ1-2; TRBD1 matches 7 bases. V trimming: 4 bases; J trimming: 5 bases; junction bases outside the gene matches: 10. Germline V gene data show CDR1 as SQVTM and CDR2 as ANQGSEA. CDR3 length: 14 residues. The CDR3 DNA follows: TGCAGCGTTGCACCATCGGGACAGAATTATGGCTACACCTTC. As protein: CSVAPSGQNYGYTF.

V is TRBV11-1 and J is TRBJ1-1; 7 nucleotides agree with TRBD1. The CDR3 is 14 residues long. Germline CDR1 SGHAT, CDR2 FQDESV (reference sequence). The ends lost 5 bases at V and 3 bases at J; junction bases unmatched: 6. For the CDR3, the DNA is TGTGCCAGCAGCGAGACAGGGCCGGACACTGAAGCTTTCTTT. Protein sequence: CASSETGPDTEAFF.

The rearrangement links TRBV10-3 to TRBJ1-1, with D unresolved. Per germline, CDR1 ENHRY and CDR2 SYGVKD. V lost 10 bases to trimming and J lost 1 base, with 10 bases between them. The CDR3 has 12 residues. This chain's CDR3 is CASRLTNTEAFF. The CDR3 bases are TGTGCCAGCCGCCTGACGAACACTGAAGCTTTCTTT.

This chain uses TRBV10-2 with TRBJ2-7, with D hard to call. Germline V gene data show CDR1 as WSHSY and CDR2 as SAAADI. This CDR3 is 13 amino acids long. The V end lost 7 bases, the J end lost 3 bases, and 13 bases lay between the germline ends. CDR3 residues: CASTPGVDYEQYF. The CDR3 DNA reads TGCGCCAGCACCCCAGGAGTCGACTACGAGCAGTACTTC.

This rearrangement joins TRBV11-2 to TRBJ2-1, with D tentatively TRBD1 (6 bases). CDR1 is SGHAT and CDR2 is FQNNGV in the germline V gene. Trimming removed 5 bases from V and 6 bases from J, with 14 bases in between. The CDR3 is made up of 14 amino acids. CDR3 sequence (DNA): TGTGCCAGCAGCCCCCAGGGGCTCGGCAATGAGCAGTTCTTC. It specifies CASSPQGLGNEQFF. The whole variable domain, filled in from reference TRBV11-2 and TRBJ2-1, reads EAGVAQSPRYKIIEKRQSVAFWCNPISGHATLYWYQQILGQGPKLLIQFQNNGVVDDSQLPKDRFSAERLKGVDSTLKIQPAKLEDSAVYLCASSPQGLGNEQFFGPGTRLTVL.

Sample share makes this clone medium-sized. The J gene is TRBJ1-2, the V gene TRBV5-5; 12 bases are a match to TRBD1. V was pared by 2 bases and J by 1 base, with 9 bases of the junction left unmatched. Germline CDR1 reads SGHKS; CDR2 reads YYEKEE (reference sequence). The CDR3 sequence is 18 residues long. The CDR3 spells CASSLGMGTGGDNYGYTF. CDR3 DNA: TGTGCCAGCAGCTTAGGAATGGGGACAGGGGGCGATAACTATGGCTACACCTTC. The variable domain in full, completed from reference TRBV5-5 and TRBJ1-2, reads DAGVTQSPTHLIKTRGQQVTLRCSPISGHKSVSWYQQVLGQGPQFIFQYYEKEERGRGNFPDRFSARQFPNYSSELNVNALLLGDSALYLCASSLGMGTGGDNYGYTFGSGTRLTVV.

The chain combines TRBV14 with TRBJ1-1; D uncertain. Germline loops: CDR1 SGHDN, CDR2 FVKESK. The CDR3 extends over 13 amino acids. Trimming stripped 1 base from V and 7 bases from J, with 10 bases between. The chain's CDR3 is CASSQVGRNEAFF. CDR3 in DNA: TGTGCCAGCAGCCAAGTAGGTCGGAATGAAGCTTTCTTT.

This clone showed up just once. This chain uses TRBV18 with TRBJ1-1; D is unresolved. The CDR3 is 14 amino acids. The V end lost 1 base, the J end lost 0 bases, and 6 bases lay between the germline ends. The germline gives CDR1 KGHSH, CDR2 LQKENI. The CDR3 here is CASSPQRLNTEAFF. The CDR3 DNA sequence: TGTGCCAGCTCACCACAACGGTTGAACACTGAAGCTTTCTTT.

The rearrangement joins TRBV6-6 to TRBJ2-1; a weak D match, TRBD1 (5 bases). CDR1 is MNHNY and CDR2 is SVGAGI in the germline V gene (reference sequence). The CDR3 consists of 11 residues. V shed 4 bases and J shed 12 bases, with 10 bases lying between them. The CDR3 loop reads CASSSGARQFF. CDR3 sequence (DNA): TGTGCCAGCAGTTCTGGGGCCCGGCAGTTCTTC.

The chain is built from TRBV7-2 and TRBJ1-4; D remains unclear. Trimming cost V 5 bases and J 0 bases, with 7 bases left between them. Germline values: CDR1 SGHTA, CDR2 FQGNSA. The CDR3 extends over 14 amino acids. CDR3 region: CASSPHTTNEKLFF. As DNA, the CDR3 is TGTGCCAGCAGCCCACACACAACTAATGAAAAACTGTTTTTT.

The V gene is TRBV7-8, the J gene TRBJ2-5; D call uncertain. The length of the CDR3 is 15 residues. From germline, CDR1 is SGHVS and CDR2 FQNEAQ. V was clipped by 2 bases and J by 2 bases, with 12 bases between them. This CDR3 reads CASSLYGSRQETQYF. Written as DNA, the CDR3 is TGTGCCAGCAGCTTATACGGGTCTAGACAAGAGACCCAGTACTTC.

In this sample, this clone turned up a few times. This chain uses TRBV16 with TRBJ2-3, with D tentatively TRBD2 (6 bases). The germline CDR1 and CDR2 sequences are KGHSY and FQNENV. Trimming took 0 bases from V and 1 from J, leaving 11 bases between them. CDR3 size: 16 residues. As DNA, the CDR3 is TGTGCCAGCAGCCAATCCCAAACGGGAGGCACAGATACGCAGTATTTT. Its translation is CASSQSQTGGTDTQYF.

The V call is TRBV5-4, the J call TRBJ1-4, with TRBD1 matching over 7 bases. Trimming took 4 bases from V and 3 from J; bases not matched to a gene: 6. This CDR3 spans 15 amino acids. Germline V gives CDR1 SGHNT, CDR2 YYREEE (reference sequence). CDR3 amino acids: CASSPPGQSNEKLFF. The CDR3, as DNA: TGTGCCAGCAGCCCGCCGGGACAGTCTAATGAAAAACTGTTTTTT. Using reference TRBV5-4 and TRBJ1-4 for the parts outside the CDR3, the full variable domain is ETGVTQSPTHLIKTRGQQVTLRCSSQSGHNTVSWYQQALGQGPQFIFQYYREEENGRGNFPPRFSGLQFPNYSSELNVNALELDDSALYLCASSPPGQSNEKLFFGSGTQLSVL.

This clone was picked up one time. CDR3 DNA: TGTGCCAGTAGTATATCCGCGGGACGGGACGAGCAGTACTTC. As protein: CASSISAGRDEQYF. The V gene is TRBV19, the J gene TRBJ2-7, with D possibly being TRBD2 (6 bases). This CDR3 has 14 residues. V was cut by 2 bases and J by 5 bases, with 13 bases left in between. Germline values: CDR1 LNHDA, CDR2 SQIVND (reference sequence).

The chain is built from TRBV19 and TRBJ1-5; D possibly corresponds to TRBD1 (5 bases). Germline loops: CDR1 LNHDA, CDR2 SQIVND (reference sequence). The CDR3 spans 15 residues. Trimming pared 1 base from V and 7 bases from J, leaving 14 bases between. CDR3 protein: CASSIGSGQGQPQHF. In DNA, the CDR3 is TGTGCCAGTAGTATAGGATCAGGGCAAGGGCAGCCCCAGCATTTT.

V is TRBV7-9 and J is TRBJ2-1; 7 bases match TRBD1. The CDR3 spans 15 residues. With V trimmed by 2 bases and J by 3 bases, 4 bases remained unmatched. Looked up from germline, CDR1 is SEHNR and CDR2 is FQNEAQ (reference sequence). In DNA, the CDR3 is TGTGCCAGCAGCTTACCGGGACAGCACTACAATGAGCAGTTCTTC. Its protein product is CASSLPGQHYNEQFF.

This clone appeared once. The chain recombines TRBV27 with TRBJ2-7; perhaps TRBD1 as D (6 bases). V was clipped by 5 bases and J by 3 bases, with 14 bases between them. The CDR3 extends over 14 amino acids. Germline V CDR1 and CDR2: MNHEY, SMNVEV (reference sequence). The CDR3 spells CASSKWTADYEQYF. CDR3 sequence (DNA): TGTGCCAGCAGTAAGTGGACAGCCGACTACGAGCAGTACTTC.

The chain employs TRBV30 and TRBJ2-5, with TRBD1 identical over 8 bases. From germline, CDR1 is GTSNPN and CDR2 SVGIG (reference sequence). This CDR3 is built from 13 residues. The J segment lost 2 bases and the V segment lost 4 bases, leaving 3 bases of the junction unmatched. DNA of the CDR3: TGTGCCTGGACCACAGGGGGGCAAGAGACCCAGTACTTC. The encoded protein is CAWTTGGQETQYF.

The chain combines TRBV5-1 with TRBJ2-3; either TRBD1 or TRBD2 may supply D (6 bases each). The CDR3 totals 16 residues. The germline V gene has CDR1 SGHRS and CDR2 YFSETQ. V was pared by 4 bases and J by 1 base, with 16 bases between. The CDR3 loop reads CASSLLGGSGTDTQYF. CDR3 sequence (DNA): TGCGCCAGCAGCCTCCTGGGGGGCTCTGGCACAGATACGCAGTATTTT.

This clone rates as medium-sized. The chain uses TRBV10-3 and TRBJ2-5; D may be TRBD1 or TRBD2 (5 bases each). This CDR3 is 15 amino acids long. Trimming pared 4 bases from V and 5 bases from J, leaving 17 bases between. Germline CDR1 and CDR2: ENHRY and SYGVKD. CDR3 DNA sequence: TGTGCCATCAGTGGGAGGCAGGGATCCTTGGAGACCCAGTACTTC. Protein sequence: CAISGRQGSLETQYF.

The chain joins TRBV11-2 to TRBJ2-2, with a tentative D call TRBD2 (6 bases). In germline, CDR1 is SGHAT, CDR2 FQNNGV. The V gene lost 5 bases and the J gene lost 7 bases, with 14 bases spanning the gap. The CDR3 spans 14 residues. CDR3 DNA sequence: TGTGCCAGCAGCCTAGGCGGGATTGTCGGGGAGCTGTTTTTT. Residues: CASSLGGIVGELFF.

The V and J genes are TRBV7-1 and TRBJ1-5; 7 bases map to TRBD1. TRBV7-1 is known as an ORF, though its function is uncertain. The J segment lost 2 bases and the V segment lost 6 bases, leaving 4 bases of the junction unmatched. The CDR3 is made up of 14 amino acids. This chain's CDR3 is CASRQGGGNQPQHF. CDR3 bases: TGTGCCAGCAGACAAGGGGGCGGCAATCAGCCCCAGCATTTT.

This chain connects TRBV5-4 to TRBJ2-1; 9 bases fit TRBD2. Germline V CDR1 and CDR2: SGHNT, YYREEE (reference sequence). After removal of 0 bases from V and 2 bases from J, the junction contained 0 bases not matched to a gene. This CDR3 contains 15 residues. The chain's CDR3 is CASSLGGRAYNEQFF. The CDR3 DNA reads TGTGCCAGCAGCTTGGGCGGGAGGGCCTACAATGAGCAGTTCTTC.